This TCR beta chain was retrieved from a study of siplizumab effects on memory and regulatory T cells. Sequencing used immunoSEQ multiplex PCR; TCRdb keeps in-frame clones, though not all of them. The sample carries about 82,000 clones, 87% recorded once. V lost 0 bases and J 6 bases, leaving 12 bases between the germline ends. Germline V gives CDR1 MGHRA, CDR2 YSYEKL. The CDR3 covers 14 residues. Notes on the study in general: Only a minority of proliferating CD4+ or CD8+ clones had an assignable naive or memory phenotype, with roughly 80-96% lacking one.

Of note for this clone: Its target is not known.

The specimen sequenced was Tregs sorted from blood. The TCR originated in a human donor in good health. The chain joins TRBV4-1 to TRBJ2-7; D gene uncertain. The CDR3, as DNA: TGCGCCAGCAGCCAAGATCGTCAGTCTACCGAGCAGTACTTC. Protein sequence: CASSQDRQSTEQYF.